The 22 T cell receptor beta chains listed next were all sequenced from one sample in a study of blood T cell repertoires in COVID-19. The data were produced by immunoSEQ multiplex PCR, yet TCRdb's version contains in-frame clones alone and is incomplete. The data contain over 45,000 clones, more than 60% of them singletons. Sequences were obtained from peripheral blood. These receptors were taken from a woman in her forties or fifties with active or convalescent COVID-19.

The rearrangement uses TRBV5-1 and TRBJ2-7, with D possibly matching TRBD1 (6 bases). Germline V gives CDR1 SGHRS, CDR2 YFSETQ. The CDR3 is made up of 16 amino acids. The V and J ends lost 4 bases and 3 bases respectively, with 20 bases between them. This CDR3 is CASSIGPGHMVYEQYF. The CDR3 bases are TGCGCCAGCAGCATCGGACCGGGACATATGGTCTACGAGCAGTACTTC.

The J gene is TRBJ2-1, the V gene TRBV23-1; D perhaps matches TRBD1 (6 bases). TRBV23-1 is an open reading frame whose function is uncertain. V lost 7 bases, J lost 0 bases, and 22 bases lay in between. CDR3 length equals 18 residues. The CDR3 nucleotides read TGCGCCAGCACAATAGGACAGCCCTCTCGTTTCTCCTACAATGAGCAGTTCTTC. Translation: CASTIGQPSRFSYNEQFF.

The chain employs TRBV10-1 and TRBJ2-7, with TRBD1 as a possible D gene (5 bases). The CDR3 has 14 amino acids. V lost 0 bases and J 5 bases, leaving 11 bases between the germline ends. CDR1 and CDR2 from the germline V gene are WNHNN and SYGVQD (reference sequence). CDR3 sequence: CASSESGRVHEQYF. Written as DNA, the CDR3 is TGCGCCAGCAGTGAGTCGGGCAGGGTCCACGAGCAGTACTTC.

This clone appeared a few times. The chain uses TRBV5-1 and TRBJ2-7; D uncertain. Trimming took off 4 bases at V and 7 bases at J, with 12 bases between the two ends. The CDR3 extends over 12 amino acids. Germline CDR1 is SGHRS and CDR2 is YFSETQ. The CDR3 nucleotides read TGCGCCAGCAGCCTCCTTATCGGGGAGCAGTACTTC. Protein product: CASSLLIGEQYF.

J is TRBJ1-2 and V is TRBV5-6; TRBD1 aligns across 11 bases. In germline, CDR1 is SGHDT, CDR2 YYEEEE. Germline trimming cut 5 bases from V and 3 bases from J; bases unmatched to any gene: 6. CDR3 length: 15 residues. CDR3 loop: CASSSGQGADYGYTF. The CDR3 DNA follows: TGTGCCAGCAGTTCAGGACAGGGGGCCGACTATGGCTACACCTTC.

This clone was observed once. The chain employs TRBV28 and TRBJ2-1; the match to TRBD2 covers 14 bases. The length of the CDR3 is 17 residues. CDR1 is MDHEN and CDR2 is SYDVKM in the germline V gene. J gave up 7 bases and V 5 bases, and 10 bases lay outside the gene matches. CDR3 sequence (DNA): TGTGCCAGCAGTCCGGGGACTAGCGGGAGAACGGGAAATGAGCAGTTCTTC. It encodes CASSPGTSGRTGNEQFF.

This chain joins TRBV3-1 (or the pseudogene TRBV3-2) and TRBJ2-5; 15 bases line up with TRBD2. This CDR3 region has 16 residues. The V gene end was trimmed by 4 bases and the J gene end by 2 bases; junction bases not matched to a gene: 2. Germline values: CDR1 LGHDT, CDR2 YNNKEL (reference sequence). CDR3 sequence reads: CASSLGTSGGQETQYF. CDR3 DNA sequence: TGTGCCAGCAGCCTCGGGACTAGCGGGGGGCAAGAGACCCAGTACTTC.

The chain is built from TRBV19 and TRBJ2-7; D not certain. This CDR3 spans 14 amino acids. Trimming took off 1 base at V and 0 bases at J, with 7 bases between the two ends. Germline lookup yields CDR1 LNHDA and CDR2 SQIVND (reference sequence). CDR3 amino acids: CASSIGGDSYEQYF. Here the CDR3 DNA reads TGTGCCAGTAGTATAGGCGGAGACTCCTACGAGCAGTACTTC.

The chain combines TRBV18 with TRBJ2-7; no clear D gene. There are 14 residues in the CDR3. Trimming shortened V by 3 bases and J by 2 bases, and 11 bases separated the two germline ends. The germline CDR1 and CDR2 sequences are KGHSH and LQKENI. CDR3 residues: CASSPGRPAYEQYF. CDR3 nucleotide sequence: TGTGCCAGCTCACCGGGCAGGCCGGCCTACGAGCAGTACTTC.

In nucleotides, the CDR3 is TGTGCCAGCAGCCTTTCGCCGGGAGTCCACAATGAGCAGTTCTTC. It encodes CASSLSPGVHNEQFF. The chain links TRBV5-5 to TRBJ2-1, with D perhaps TRBD2 (6 bases). The length of the CDR3 is 15 residues. From germline, CDR1 is SGHKS and CDR2 YYEKEE (reference sequence). The germline V and J ends were trimmed by 4 bases and 5 bases, with 16 bases remaining between them.

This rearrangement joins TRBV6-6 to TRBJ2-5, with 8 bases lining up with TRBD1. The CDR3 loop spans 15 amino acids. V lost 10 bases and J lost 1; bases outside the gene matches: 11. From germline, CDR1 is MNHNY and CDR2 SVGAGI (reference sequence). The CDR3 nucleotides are TGTGCCACCAACTCTGGCGGACAGGGCCAAGAGACCCAGTACTTC. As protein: CATNSGGQGQETQYF.

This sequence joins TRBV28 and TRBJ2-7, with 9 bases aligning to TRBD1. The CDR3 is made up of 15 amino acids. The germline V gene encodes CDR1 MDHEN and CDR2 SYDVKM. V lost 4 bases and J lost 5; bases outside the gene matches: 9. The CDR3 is CASSSQGASDDEQYF. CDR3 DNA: TGTGCCAGCAGTTCACAGGGGGCTTCGGACGACGAGCAGTACTTC.

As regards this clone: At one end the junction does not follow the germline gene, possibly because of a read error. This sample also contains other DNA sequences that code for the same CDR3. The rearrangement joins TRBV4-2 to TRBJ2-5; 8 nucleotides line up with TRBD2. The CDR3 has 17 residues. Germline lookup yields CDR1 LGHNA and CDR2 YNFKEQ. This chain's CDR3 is CASSQGKGGLAGETQYF. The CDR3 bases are TGTGCCAGCAGCCAGGGCAAGGGAGGACTAGCCGGGGAGACCCAATACTTC.

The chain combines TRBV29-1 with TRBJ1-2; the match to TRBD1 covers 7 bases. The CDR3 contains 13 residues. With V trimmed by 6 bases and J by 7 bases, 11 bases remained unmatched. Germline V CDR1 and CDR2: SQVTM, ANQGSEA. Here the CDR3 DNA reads TGCAGCGTCAATAGGGGGCAGGGCGGTGGCTACACCTTC. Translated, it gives CSVNRGQGGGYTF.

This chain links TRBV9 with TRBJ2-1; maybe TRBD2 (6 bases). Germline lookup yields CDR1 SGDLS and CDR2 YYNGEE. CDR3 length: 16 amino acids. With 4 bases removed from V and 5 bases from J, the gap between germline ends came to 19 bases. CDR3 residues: CASSPDLGIADNEQFF. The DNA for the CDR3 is TGTGCCAGCAGCCCCGATCTGGGGATAGCGGACAATGAGCAGTTCTTC.

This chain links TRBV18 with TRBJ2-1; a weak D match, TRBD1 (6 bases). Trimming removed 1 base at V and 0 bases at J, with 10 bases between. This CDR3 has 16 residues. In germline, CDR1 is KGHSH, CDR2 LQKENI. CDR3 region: CASSPRDRSSYNEQFF. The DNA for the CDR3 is TGTGCCAGCTCACCACGTGACAGGAGCTCCTACAATGAGCAGTTCTTC.

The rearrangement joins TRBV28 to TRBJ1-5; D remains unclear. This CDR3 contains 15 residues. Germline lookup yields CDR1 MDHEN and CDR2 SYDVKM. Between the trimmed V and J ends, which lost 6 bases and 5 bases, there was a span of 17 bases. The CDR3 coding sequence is TGTGCCAGCAGCCGGCGGAGTCCTTCTGATCAGCCCCAGCATTTT. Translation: CASSRRSPSDQPQHF.

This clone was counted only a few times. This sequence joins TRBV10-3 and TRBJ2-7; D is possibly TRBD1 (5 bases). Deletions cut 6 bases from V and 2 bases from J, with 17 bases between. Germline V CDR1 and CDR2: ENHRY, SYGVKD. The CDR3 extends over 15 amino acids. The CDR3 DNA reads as TGTGCCATCAGCGTTACCCTCACAGGAGCCTACGAGCAGTACTTC. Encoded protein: CAISVTLTGAYEQYF.

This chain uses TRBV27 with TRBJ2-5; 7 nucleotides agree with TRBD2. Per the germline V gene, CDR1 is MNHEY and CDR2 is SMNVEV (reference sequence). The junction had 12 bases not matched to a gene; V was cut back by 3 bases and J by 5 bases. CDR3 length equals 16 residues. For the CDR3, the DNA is TGTGCCAGCAGTTTCTGGGGGGAGGGCCATGAGGAGACCCAGTACTTC. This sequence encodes CASSFWGEGHEETQYF.

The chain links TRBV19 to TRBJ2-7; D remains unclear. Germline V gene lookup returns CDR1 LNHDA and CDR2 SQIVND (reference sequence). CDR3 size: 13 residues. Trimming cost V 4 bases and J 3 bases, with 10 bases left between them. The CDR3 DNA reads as TGTGCCAGTAGTACTTTTCTATTCTACGAGCAGTACTTC. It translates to CASSTFLFYEQYF.

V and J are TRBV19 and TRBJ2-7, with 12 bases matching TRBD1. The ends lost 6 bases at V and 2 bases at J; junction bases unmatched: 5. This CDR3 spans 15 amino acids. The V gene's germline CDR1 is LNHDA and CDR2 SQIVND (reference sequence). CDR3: CASRMGQGAPYEQYF. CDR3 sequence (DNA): TGTGCCAGTAGAATGGGACAGGGGGCCCCCTACGAGCAGTACTTC.

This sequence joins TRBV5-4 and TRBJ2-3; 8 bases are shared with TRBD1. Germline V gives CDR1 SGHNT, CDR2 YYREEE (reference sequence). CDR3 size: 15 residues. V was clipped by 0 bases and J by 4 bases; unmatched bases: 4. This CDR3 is CASSLDRGTADTQYF. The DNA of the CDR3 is TGTGCCAGCAGCTTGGACAGGGGGACTGCAGATACGCAGTATTTT.